The 7 T cell receptor beta chains below all came from one sample that was sequenced in a study of blood T cell repertoires in COVID-19. This table comes from immunoSEQ multiplex PCR, and its TCRdb copy is limited to in-frame clones, with some not included. The repertoire holds approximately 150,000 clones, about 91% seen once, with 1.5% in the top ten. The source material was peripheral blood. The receptors here all came from a woman between 55 and 75 years old with acute or convalescent COVID-19.

V usage is TRBV18 and J usage is TRBJ2-7, with TRBD2 as a possible D gene (5 bases). The CDR3 is 14 amino acids. The germline CDR1 and CDR2 sequences are KGHSH and LQKENI. Trimming left V 0 bases short and J 7 bases short, with 13 bases between. CDR3 loop: CASSPPGGLGEQYF. The CDR3, as DNA: TGTGCCAGCTCACCACCGGGCGGACTTGGGGAGCAGTACTTC. The full variable domain, with the rest looked up from reference TRBV18 and TRBJ2-7, is NAGVMQNPRHLVRRRGQEARLRCSPMKGHSHVYWYRQLPEEGLKFMVYLQKENIIDESGMPKERFSAEFPKEGPSILRIQQVVRGDSAAYFCASSPPGGLGEQYFGPGTRLTVT.

V is TRBV6-5 and J is TRBJ2-7, with 8 bases fitting TRBD1. This CDR3 has 16 residues. With 0 bases clipped from V and 5 bases from J, the junction kept 9 bases outside the gene matches. The germline CDR1 and CDR2 sequences are MNHEY and SVGAGI. DNA of the CDR3: TGTGCCAGCAGTTACTCGAGCCTGACAGGGGACCACGAGCAGTACTTC. Amino acids: CASSYSSLTGDHEQYF.

CDR3 coding DNA: TGTGCCAGCAGTGATTATTTGGGCGGGCAGGGAGGTGAAAAACTGTTTTTT. Amino acids: CASSDYLGGQGGEKLFF. The chain couples TRBV25-1 to TRBJ1-4, with D possibly matching TRBD1 (5 bases). The CDR3 runs 17 residues. The germline gives CDR1 MGHDK, CDR2 SYGVNS. V lost 3 bases to trimming and J lost 7 bases, with 21 bases between them.

This rearrangement joins TRBV9 to TRBJ1-2; D may be TRBD1 (5 bases). Germline CDR1 is SGDLS and CDR2 is YYNGEE. The CDR3 is 15 residues long. The V end was cut by 3 bases, the J end by 3 bases, with 15 bases between. CDR3 in amino acids: CASSAAQGVHYGYTF. Written as DNA, the CDR3 is TGTGCCAGCAGCGCCGCGCAGGGTGTACACTATGGCTACACCTTC.

The rearrangement joins TRBV27 to TRBJ2-1; 11 bases match TRBD2. The CDR3 is 17 amino acids. Unmatched junction bases numbered 9, after V lost 7 bases and J lost 1 base. Per the germline V gene, CDR1 is MNHEY and CDR2 is SMNVEV (reference sequence). The CDR3 region is CASIISGGAHSYNEQFF. The CDR3 DNA sequence: TGTGCCAGCATCATTAGCGGGGGGGCCCATTCCTACAATGAGCAGTTCTTC.

The chain combines TRBV24-1 with TRBJ2-3; D uncertain. The CDR3 is 13 residues long. Trimming stripped 4 bases from V and 4 bases from J, with 8 bases between. Looked up from germline, CDR1 is KGHDR and CDR2 is SFDVKD. The CDR3 loop reads CATSDYRPDTQYF. CDR3 nucleotide sequence: TGTGCCACCAGTGACTACCGTCCAGATACGCAGTATTTT.

This sequence joins TRBV19 and TRBJ2-3; TRBD2 matches at 7 bases. The CDR3 extends over 15 amino acids. Germline lookup yields CDR1 LNHDA and CDR2 SQIVND (reference sequence). V gave up 1 base and J gave up 1 base; unmatched junction bases: 2. CDR3 sequence reads: CASSIVTSGTDTQYF. CDR3 in DNA: TGTGCCAGTAGTATAGTAACTAGCGGCACAGATACGCAGTATTTT.